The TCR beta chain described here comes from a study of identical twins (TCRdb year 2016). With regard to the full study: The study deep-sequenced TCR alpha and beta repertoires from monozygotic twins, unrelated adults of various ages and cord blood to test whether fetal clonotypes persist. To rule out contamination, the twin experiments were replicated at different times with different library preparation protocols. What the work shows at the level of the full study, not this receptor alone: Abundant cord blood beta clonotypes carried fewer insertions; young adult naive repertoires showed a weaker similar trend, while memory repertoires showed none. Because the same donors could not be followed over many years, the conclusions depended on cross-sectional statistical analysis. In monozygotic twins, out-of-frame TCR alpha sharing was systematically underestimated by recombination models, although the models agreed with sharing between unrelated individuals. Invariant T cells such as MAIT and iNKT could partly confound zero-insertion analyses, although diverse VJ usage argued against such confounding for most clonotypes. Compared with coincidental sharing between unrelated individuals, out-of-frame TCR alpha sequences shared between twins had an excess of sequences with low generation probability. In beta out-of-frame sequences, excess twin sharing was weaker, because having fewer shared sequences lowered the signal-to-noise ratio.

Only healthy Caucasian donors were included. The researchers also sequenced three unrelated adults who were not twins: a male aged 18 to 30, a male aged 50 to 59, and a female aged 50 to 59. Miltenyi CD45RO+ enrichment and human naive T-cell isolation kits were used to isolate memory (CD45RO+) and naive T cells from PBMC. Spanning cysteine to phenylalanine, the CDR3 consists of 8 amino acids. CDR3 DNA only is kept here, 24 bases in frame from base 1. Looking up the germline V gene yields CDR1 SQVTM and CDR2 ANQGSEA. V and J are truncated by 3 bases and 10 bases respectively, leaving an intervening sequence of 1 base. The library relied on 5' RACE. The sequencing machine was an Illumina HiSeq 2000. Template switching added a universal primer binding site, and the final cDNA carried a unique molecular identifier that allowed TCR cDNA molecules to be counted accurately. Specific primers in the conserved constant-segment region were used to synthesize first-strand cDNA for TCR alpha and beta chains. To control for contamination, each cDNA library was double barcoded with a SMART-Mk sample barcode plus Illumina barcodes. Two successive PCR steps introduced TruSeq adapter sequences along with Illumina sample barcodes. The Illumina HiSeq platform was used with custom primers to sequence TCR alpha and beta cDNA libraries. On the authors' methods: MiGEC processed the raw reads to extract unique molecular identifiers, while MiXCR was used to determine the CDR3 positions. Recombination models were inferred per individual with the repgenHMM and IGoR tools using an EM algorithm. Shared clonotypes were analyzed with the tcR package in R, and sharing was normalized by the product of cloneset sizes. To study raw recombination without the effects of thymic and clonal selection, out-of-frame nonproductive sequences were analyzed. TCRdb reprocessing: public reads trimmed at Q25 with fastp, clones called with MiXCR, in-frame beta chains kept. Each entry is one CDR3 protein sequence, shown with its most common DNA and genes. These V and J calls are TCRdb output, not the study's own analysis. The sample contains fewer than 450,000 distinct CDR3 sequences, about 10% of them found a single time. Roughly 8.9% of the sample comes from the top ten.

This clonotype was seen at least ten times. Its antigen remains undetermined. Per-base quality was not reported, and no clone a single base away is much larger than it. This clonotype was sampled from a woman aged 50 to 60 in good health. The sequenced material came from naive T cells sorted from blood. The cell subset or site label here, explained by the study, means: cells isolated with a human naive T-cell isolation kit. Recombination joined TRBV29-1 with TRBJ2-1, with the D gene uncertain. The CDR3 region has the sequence CSVEEQFF. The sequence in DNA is TGCAGCGTTGAGGAGCAGTTCTTC.